The rows below give T cell receptor beta chains drawn from one sample of a study of CD8 T cells in ankylosing spondylitis. TCRdb called the 5' RACE reads again in MiXCR, with one record for every CDR3 protein. The sample gives 200,000 to 250,000 distinct CDR3 sequences, 10% of which show up once; about 20% is in the top ten. Sequenced: blood, either unsorted or a sorted T cell fraction (not recorded which). Receptor source: a male donor with ankylosing spondylitis or in good health (not recorded which). CDR3s include the opening cysteine and the closing phenylalanine or tryptophan. The order of the fields is J gene, V gene, CDR3 length, D gene, CDR3 protein. The D gene is left open where the match is weak.

TRBJ2-2 TRBV11-1 18 TRBD2 CASSPLRLAGRSTGELFF
TRBJ2-1 TRBV5-1 17 TRBD2 CASSLAAGGPFYNEQFF
TRBJ1-1 TRBV5-1 13 - CASSLDVNTEAFF
TRBJ2-7 TRBV4-2 18 - CASSQAHLAGAYSYEQYF
TRBJ1-2 TRBV3-1 13 - CASSQDRGGVERF
TRBJ1-6 TRBV12-3/TRBV12-4 15 - CASSLDRTRNSPLHF
TRBJ2-3 TRBV20-1 15 TRBD2 CSASSSAGGTDTQYF
TRBJ1-1 TRBV5-1 16 - CASSLGRVTGNTEAFF
TRBJ1-1 TRBV2 13 - CASSTGPPPEAFF
TRBJ1-2 TRBV19 16 - CASTPGEVSANYGYTF